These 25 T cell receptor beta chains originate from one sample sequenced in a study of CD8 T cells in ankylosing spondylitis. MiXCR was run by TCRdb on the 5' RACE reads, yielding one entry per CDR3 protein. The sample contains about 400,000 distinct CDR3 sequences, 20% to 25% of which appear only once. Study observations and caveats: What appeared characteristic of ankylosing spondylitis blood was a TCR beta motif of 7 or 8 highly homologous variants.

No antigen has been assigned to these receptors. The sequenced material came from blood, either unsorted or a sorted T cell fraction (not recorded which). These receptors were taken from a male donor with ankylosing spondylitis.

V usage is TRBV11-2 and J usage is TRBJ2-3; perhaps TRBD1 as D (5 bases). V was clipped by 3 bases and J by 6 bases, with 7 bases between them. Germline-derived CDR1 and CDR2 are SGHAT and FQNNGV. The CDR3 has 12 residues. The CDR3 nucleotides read TGTGCCAGCAGCTTCAGGGTTGATACGCAGTATTTT. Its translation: CASSFRVDTQYF.

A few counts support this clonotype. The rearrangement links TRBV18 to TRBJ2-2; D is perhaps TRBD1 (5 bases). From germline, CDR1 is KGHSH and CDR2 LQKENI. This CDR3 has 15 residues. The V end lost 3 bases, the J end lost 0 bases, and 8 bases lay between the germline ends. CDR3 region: CASSPTETNTGELFF. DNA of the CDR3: TGTGCCAGCTCACCGACAGAGACGAACACCGGGGAGCTGTTTTTT.

The CDR3 sequence is CSARAGGEKLFF. Written as DNA, the CDR3 is TGCAGTGCTAGAGCCGGCGGTGAAAAACTGTTTTTT. The rearrangement links TRBV20-1 to TRBJ1-4; D call uncertain. V lost 1 base and J lost 7, with 7 bases in between. This CDR3 is built from 12 residues. Germline V gene lookup returns CDR1 DFQATT and CDR2 SNEGSKA (reference sequence).

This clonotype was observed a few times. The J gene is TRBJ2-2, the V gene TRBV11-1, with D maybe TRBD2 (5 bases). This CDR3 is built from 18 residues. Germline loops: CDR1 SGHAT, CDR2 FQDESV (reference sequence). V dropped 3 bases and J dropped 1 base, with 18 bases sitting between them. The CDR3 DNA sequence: TGTGCCAGCAGCTTGCTTCCCGGACTTCGCATGAACACCGGGGAGCTGTTTTTT. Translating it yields CASSLLPGLRMNTGELFF.

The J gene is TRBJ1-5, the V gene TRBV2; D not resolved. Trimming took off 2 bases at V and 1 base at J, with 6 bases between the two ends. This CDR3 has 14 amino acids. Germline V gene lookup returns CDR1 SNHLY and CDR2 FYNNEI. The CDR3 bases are TGTGCCAGCAGTGAAAGTCAGAGCAATCAGCCCCAGCATTTT. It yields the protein CASSESQSNQPQHF.

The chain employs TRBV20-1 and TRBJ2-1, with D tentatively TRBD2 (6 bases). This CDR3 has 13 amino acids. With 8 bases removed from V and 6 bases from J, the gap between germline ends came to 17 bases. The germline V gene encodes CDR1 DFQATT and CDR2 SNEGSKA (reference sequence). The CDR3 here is CSTLAGGPNEQFF. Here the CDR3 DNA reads TGCAGTACCCTAGCCGGAGGGCCCAATGAGCAGTTCTTC.

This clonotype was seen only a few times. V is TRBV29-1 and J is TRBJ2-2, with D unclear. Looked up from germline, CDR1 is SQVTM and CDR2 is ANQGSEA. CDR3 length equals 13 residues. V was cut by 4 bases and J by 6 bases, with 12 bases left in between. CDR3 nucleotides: TGCAGCGTTGGTTCTAGATCTCCCGGGGAGCTGTTTTTT. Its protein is CSVGSRSPGELFF.

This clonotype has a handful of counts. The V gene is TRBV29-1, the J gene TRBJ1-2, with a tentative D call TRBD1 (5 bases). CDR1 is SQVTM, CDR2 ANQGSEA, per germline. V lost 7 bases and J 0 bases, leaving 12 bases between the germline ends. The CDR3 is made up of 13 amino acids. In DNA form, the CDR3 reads TGCAGCGCAGCTGACAGTCCTAACTATGGCTACACCTTC. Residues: CSAADSPNYGYTF.

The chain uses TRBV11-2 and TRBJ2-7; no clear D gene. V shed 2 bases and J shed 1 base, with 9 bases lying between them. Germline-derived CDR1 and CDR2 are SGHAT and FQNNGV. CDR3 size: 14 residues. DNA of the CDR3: TGTGCCAGCAGCTTATGGGCAAGGTCCTACGAGCAGTACTTC. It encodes CASSLWARSYEQYF.

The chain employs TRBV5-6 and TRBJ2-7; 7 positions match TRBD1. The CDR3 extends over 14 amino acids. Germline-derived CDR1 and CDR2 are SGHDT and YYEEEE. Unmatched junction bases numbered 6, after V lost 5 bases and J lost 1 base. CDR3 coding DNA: TGTGCCAGCAGTCGGACAGGAAGGTCCTACGAGCAGTACTTC. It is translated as CASSRTGRSYEQYF.

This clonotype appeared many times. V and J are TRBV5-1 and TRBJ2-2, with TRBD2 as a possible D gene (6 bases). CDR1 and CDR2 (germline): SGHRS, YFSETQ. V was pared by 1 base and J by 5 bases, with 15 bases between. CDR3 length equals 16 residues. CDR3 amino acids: CASSLYSEGGTGELFF. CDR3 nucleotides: TGCGCCAGCAGCTTGTATTCTGAAGGAGGGACCGGGGAGCTGTTTTTT. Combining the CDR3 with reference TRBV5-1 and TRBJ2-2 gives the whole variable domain KAGVTQTPRYLIKTRGQQVTLSCSPISGHRSVSWYQQTPGQGLQFLFEYFSETQRNKGNFPGRFSGRQFSNSRSEMNVSTLELGDSALYLCASSLYSEGGTGELFFGEGSRLTVL.

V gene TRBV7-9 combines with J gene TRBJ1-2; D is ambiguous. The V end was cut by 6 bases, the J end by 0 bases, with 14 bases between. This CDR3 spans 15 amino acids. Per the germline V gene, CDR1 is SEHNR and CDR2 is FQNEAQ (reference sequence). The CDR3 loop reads CASSTEVGSNYGYTF. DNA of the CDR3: TGTGCCAGCAGTACAGAGGTCGGTTCTAACTATGGCTACACCTTC.

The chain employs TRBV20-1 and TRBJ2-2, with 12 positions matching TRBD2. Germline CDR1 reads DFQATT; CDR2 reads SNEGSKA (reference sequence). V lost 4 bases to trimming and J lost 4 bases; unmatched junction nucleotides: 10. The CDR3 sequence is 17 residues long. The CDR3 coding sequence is TGCAGTGCTACCACTAGACTAGCGGGAGCTCCCACCGGGGAGCTGTTTTTT. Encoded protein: CSATTRLAGAPTGELFF.

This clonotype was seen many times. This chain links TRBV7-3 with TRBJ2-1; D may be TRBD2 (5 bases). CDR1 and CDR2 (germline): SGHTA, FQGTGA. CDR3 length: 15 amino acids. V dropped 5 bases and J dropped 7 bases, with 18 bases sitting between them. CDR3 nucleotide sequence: TGTGCCAGCAGCCAAAGGGTCGGGGAACGAAATGAGCAGTTCTTC. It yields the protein CASSQRVGERNEQFF.

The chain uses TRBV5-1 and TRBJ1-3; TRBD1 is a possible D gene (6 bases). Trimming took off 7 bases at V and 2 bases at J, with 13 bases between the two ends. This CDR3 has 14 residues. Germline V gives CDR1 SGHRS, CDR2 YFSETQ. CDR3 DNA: TGCGCCAGCCGCCAACAGGGAACTGGAAACACCATATATTTT. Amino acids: CASRQQGTGNTIYF.

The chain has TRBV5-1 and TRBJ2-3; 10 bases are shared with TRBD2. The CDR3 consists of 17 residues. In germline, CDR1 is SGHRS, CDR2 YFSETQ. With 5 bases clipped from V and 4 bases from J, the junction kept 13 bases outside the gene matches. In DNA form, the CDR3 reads TGCGCCAGCAGTCGACCGGGACTAGCGATGGGGGCAGATACGCAGTATTTT. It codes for CASSRPGLAMGADTQYF. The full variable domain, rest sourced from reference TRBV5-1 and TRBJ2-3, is KAGVTQTPRYLIKTRGQQVTLSCSPISGHRSVSWYQQTPGQGLQFLFEYFSETQRNKGNFPGRFSGRQFSNSRSEMNVSTLELGDSALYLCASSRPGLAMGADTQYFGPGTRLTVL.

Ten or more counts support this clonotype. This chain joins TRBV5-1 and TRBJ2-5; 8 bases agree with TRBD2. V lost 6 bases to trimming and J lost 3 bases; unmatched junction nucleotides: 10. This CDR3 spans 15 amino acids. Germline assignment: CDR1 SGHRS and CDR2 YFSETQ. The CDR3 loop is CASTPGLVPEETQYF. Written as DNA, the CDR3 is TGCGCCAGCACCCCGGGACTAGTCCCGGAAGAGACCCAGTACTTC.

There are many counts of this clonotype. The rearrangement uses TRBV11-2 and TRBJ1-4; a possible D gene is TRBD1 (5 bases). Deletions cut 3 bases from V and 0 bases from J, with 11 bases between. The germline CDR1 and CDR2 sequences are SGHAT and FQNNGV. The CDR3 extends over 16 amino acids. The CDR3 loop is CASSLGRGATNEKLFF. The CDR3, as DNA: TGTGCCAGCAGCTTGGGGAGGGGCGCAACTAATGAAAAACTGTTTTTT.

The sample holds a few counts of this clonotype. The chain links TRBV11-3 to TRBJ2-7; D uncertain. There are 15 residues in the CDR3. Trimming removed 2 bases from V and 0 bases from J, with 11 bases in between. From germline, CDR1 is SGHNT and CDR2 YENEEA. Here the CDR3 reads CASSLSIYNSYEQYF. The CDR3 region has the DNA TGTGCCAGCAGCTTAAGTATTTACAACTCCTACGAGCAGTACTTC.

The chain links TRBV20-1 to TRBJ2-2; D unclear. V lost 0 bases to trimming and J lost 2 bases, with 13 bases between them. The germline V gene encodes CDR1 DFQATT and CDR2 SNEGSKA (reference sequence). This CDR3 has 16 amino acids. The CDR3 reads CSARDPGVVNTGELFF. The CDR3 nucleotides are TGCAGTGCTAGAGACCCAGGAGTTGTAAACACCGGGGAGCTGTTTTTT.

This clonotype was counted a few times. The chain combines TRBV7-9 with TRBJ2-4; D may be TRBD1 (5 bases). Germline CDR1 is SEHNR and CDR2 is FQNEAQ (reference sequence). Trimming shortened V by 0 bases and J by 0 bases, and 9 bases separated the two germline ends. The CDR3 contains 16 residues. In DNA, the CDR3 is TGTGCCAGCAGCTTAGCTGACAGACTAGCCAAAAACATTCAGTACTTC. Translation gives CASSLADRLAKNIQYF.

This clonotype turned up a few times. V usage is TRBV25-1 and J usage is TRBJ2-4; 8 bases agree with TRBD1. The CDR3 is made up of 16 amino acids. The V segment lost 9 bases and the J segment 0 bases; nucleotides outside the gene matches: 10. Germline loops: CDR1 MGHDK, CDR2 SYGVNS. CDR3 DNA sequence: TGTGCCAGAAGCCCACAGGGGGTACTAGCCAAAAACATTCAGTACTTC. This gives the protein CARSPQGVLAKNIQYF.

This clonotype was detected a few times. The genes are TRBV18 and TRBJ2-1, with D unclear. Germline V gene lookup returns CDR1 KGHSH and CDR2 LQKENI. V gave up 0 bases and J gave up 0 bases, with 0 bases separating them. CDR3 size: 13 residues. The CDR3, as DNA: TGTGCCAGCTCACCACCCTCCTACAATGAGCAGTTCTTC. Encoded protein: CASSPPSYNEQFF.

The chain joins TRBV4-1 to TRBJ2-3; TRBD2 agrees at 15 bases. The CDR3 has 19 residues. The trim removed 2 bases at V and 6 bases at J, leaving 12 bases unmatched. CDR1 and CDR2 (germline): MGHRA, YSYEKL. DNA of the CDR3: TGCGCCAGCAGCCAAAGGGGACTAGCGGGAGGTTCATTCCTCGATACGCAGTATTTT. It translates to CASSQRGLAGGSFLDTQYF.

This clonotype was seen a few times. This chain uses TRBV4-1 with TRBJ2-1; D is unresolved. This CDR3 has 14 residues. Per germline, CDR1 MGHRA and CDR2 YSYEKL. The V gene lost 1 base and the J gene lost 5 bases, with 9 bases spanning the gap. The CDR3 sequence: CASSQADRDNEQFF. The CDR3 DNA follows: TGCGCCAGCAGCCAAGCGGATCGGGACAATGAGCAGTTCTTC.